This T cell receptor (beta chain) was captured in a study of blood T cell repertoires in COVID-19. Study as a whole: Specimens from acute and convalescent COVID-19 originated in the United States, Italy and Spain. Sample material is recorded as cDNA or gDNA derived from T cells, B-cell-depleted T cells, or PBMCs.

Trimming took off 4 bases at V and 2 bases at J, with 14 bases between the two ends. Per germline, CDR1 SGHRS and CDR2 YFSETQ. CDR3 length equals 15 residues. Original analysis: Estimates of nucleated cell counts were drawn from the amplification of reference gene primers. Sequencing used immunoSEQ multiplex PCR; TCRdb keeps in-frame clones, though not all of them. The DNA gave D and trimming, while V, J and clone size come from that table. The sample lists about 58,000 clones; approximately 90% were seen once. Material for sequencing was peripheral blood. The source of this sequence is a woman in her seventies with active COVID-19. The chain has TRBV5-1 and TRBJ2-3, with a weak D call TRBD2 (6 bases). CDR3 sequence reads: CASSPVREATDTQYF. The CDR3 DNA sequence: TGCGCCAGCAGCCCAGTAAGGGAGGCCACAGATACGCAGTATTTT.